This T cell receptor (beta chain) originates from a study of T cell repertoires in cytomegalovirus infection. Study-wide context: HLA-C-restricted CMV epitopes, recently identified, and well-studied HLA-B-restricted ones were used by the study. The public TCR beta signatures pointed to both CMV infection and matching HLA type.

General study findings and limits: The cumulative frequency of public TCR beta families identified carriers of CMV plus the relevant HLA. The study found HLA-C-restricted CMV-specific TCR beta clonotypes dominating the ex vivo response.

This CDR3 region has 11 residues. Trimming removed 7 bases from V and 6 bases from J, with 6 bases in between. Germline V lookup: CDR1 SNHLY, CDR2 FYNNEI. TCRdb passed the reads through MiXCR, listing each CDR3 protein once. The table has about 890,000 distinct CDR3 sequences, less than 35% seen once. Remarks on this clonotype: Its matching antigen is unknown.

The sequence was collected from a human donor in good health (CMV status not recorded). Some clones in this sample may be carry-over from other donors' samples. The specimen comprised cultured CD8+ T cells from PBMCs, sampled from culture after CMV antigen stimulation. V usage is TRBV2 and J usage is TRBJ2-2; D is ambiguous. CDR3 region: CASMGSGELFF. CDR3 coding DNA: TGTGCCAGCATGGGTTCCGGGGAGCTGTTTTTT.